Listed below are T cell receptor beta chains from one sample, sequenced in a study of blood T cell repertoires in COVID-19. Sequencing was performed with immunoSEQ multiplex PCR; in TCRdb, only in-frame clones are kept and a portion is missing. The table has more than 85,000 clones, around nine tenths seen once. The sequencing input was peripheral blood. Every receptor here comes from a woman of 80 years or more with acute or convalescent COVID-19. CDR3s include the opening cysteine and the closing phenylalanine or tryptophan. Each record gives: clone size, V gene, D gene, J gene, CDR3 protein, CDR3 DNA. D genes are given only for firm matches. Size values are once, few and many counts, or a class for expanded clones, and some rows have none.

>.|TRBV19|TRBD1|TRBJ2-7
CASTPGQGDEQYF
TGTGCCAGTACCCCGGGACAGGGGGACGAGCAGTACTTC
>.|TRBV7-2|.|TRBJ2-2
CASSSSSTVANTGELFF
TGTGCCAGCAGCTCCAGTTCGACAGTAGCGAACACCGGGGAGCTGTTTTTT
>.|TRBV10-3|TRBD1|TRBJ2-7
CAISKGQIAYEQYF
TGTGCCATCAGTAAGGGACAGATTGCCTACGAGCAGTACTTC
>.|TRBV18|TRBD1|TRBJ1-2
CASSHLDRGDTSGYTF
TGTGCCAGCTCACACCTGGACAGGGGCGATACTTCTGGCTACACCTTC
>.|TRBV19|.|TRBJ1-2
CASSPQGIGYTF
TGTGCCAGTAGTCCACAGGGAATCGGCTACACCTTC
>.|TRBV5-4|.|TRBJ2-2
CASSLVNRANGGELFF
TGTGCCAGCAGCTTGGTTAACAGGGCGAACGGCGGGGAGCTGTTTTTT
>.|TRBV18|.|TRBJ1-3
CASSPSRGSGNTIYF
TGTGCCAGCTCACCAAGCAGGGGTTCTGGAAACACCATATATTTT
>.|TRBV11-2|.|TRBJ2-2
CASSFQGWYTGELFF
TGTGCCAGCAGCTTCCAGGGGTGGTACACCGGGGAGCTGTTTTTT
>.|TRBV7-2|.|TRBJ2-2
CASSLLQTANTGELFF
TGTGCCAGCAGCTTATTACAGACCGCAAACACCGGGGAGCTGTTTTTT
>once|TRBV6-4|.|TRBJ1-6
CASRLSAGADSPLHF
TGTGCCAGCAGGTTGTCTGCAGGGGCAGATTCACCCCTCCACTTT
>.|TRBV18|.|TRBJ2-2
CASSPPSGGELFF
TGTGCCAGCTCACCACCGTCAGGCGGGGAGCTGTTTTTT
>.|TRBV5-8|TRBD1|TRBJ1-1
CASSWTGRGTEAFF
TGTGCCAGCAGCTGGACAGGGAGAGGCACTGAAGCTTTCTTT
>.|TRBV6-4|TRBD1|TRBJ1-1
CASTIEEGATEAFF
TGTGCCAGCACCATAGAGGAGGGGGCCACTGAAGCTTTCTTT
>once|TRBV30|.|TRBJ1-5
CACQGKGDQPQHF
TGTGCCTGTCAGGGGAAGGGGGACCAGCCCCAGCATTTT
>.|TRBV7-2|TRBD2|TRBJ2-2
CASSRGLLATGELFF
TGTGCCAGCAGCAGGGGACTACTCGCGACCGGGGAGCTGTTTTTT
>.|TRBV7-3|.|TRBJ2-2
CASSLGVGKTGELFF
TGTGCCAGCAGCCTCGGGGTCGGGAAAACCGGGGAGCTGTTTTTT
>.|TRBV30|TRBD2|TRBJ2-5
CAWSRLAQETQYF
TGTGCCTGGAGTCGACTAGCCCAAGAGACCCAGTACTTC
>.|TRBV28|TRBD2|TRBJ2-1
CASSLSGLAGDSKFF
TGTGCCAGCAGTTTAAGTGGGCTAGCGGGGGATTCTAAGTTCTTC
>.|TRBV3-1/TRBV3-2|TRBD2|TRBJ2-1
CASSRTSGDPSYNEQFF
TGTGCCAGCAGCCGGACTAGCGGGGACCCCTCCTACAATGAGCAGTTCTTC
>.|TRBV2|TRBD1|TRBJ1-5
CASSGTGSNQPQHF
TGTGCCAGCAGCGGGACAGGGAGCAATCAGCCCCAGCATTTT
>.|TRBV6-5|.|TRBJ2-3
CASTAGSTDTQYF
TGTGCCAGCACCGCAGGTAGCACAGATACGCAGTATTTT
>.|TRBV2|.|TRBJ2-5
CASRDTGRETQYF
TGTGCCAGCAGGGACACAGGAAGAGAGACCCAGTACTTC
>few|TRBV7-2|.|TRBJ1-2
CASSLRGKGGYTF
TGTGCCAGCAGCTTACGGGGGAAGGGTGGCTACACCTTC
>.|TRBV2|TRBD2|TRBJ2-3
CASREREGDTQYF
TGTGCCAGCAGGGAACGGGAGGGGGATACGCAGTATTTT
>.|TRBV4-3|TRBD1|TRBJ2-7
CASSLWTGSSYEQYF
TGCGCCAGCAGCCTCTGGACAGGGAGCTCCTACGAGCAGTACTTC
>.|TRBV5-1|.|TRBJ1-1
CASSLWTVMNTEAFF
TGCGCCAGCAGCTTGTGGACAGTCATGAACACTGAAGCTTTCTTT
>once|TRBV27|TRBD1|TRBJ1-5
CASRQGRYNQPQHF
TGTGCCAGTCGACAGGGCCGTTACAATCAGCCCCAGCATTTT
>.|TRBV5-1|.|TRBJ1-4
CASSLAGTNEKLFF
TGCGCCAGCAGCTTAGCCGGGACTAATGAAAAACTGTTTTTT
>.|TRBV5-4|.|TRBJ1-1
CASSVKNTEAFF
TGTGCCAGCAGCGTAAAGAACACTGAAGCTTTCTTT
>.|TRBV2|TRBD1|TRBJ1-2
CASRASRTGGFGYTF
TGTGCCAGCAGAGCCTCACGGACAGGGGGTTTTGGCTACACCTTC
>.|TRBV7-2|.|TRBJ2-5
CASSLARTVTQYF
TGTGCCAGCAGCTTAGCCCGTACGGTTACCCAGTACTTC
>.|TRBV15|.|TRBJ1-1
CATSRGGGMNTEAFF
TGTGCCACCAGCAGAGGGGGAGGCATGAACACTGAAGCTTTCTTT
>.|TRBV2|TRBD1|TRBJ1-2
CASSEATGDRGYTF
TGTGCCAGCAGTGAAGCAACAGGGGATAGGGGCTACACCTTC
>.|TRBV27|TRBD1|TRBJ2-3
CASSYETGGADTQYF
TGTGCCAGCAGTTACGAGACAGGGGGGGCAGATACGCAGTATTTT
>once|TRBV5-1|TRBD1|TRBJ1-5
CASSRDRGDQPQHF
TGCGCCAGCAGCCGGGACAGGGGTGATCAGCCCCAGCATTTT
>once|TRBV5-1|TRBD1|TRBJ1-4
CASSGDRGVNEKLFF
TGCGCCAGCAGCGGCGACAGGGGGGTGAATGAAAAACTGTTTTTT
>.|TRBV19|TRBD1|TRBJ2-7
CASSLGTGVDEQYF
TGTGCCAGTAGTCTAGGGACAGGGGTTGACGAGCAGTACTTC
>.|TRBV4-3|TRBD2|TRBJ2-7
CASSYSGGAIYEQYF
TGCGCCAGCAGCTATAGCGGGGGGGCTATCTACGAGCAGTACTTC
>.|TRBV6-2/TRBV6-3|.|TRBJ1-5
CASSSPGVGPNQPQHF
TGTGCCAGCAGTTCACCAGGGGTCGGGCCCAATCAGCCCCAGCATTTT
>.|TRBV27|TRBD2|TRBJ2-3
CASRDSGRRYTQYF
TGTGCCAGCAGGGATAGCGGGAGGCGTTATACGCAGTATTTT
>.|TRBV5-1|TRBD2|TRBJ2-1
CASSTGLASYNEQFF
TGCGCCAGCAGCACGGGACTAGCCTCCTACAATGAGCAGTTCTTC
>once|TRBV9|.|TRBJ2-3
CASSPDPGTDTQYF
TGTGCCAGCAGCCCAGATCCAGGGACAGATACGCAGTATTTT
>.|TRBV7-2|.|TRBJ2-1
CASSTNLGVNEQFF
TGTGCCAGCAGCACAAACCTAGGGGTCAATGAGCAGTTCTTC
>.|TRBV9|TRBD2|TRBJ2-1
CASSASTRRASGSYNEQFF
TGTGCCAGCAGCGCCTCCACCAGGAGGGCTAGCGGATCCTACAATGAGCAGTTCTTC
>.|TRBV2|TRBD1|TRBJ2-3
CASRLRDRGTDTQYF
TGTGCCAGCAGACTCCGGGACAGGGGGACAGATACGCAGTATTTT
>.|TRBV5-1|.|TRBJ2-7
CASSLVAGILSYEQYF
TGCGCCAGCAGCTTGGTTGCGGGAATCCTCTCCTACGAGCAGTACTTC
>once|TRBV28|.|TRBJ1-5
CASSLLGDQPQHF
TGTGCCAGCAGTCTCCTCGGGGATCAGCCCCAGCATTTT
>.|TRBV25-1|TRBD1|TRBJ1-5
CASSAGTGGRNQPQHF
TGTGCCAGCAGTGCCGGGACAGGGGGTCGCAATCAGCCCCAGCATTTT
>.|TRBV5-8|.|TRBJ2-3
CASSLGGANTDTQYF
TGTGCCAGCAGCTTGGGGGGAGCCAACACAGATACGCAGTATTTT
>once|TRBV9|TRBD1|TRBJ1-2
CASSVEDRGYGYTF
TGTGCCAGCAGCGTAGAAGACAGGGGATATGGCTACACCTTC
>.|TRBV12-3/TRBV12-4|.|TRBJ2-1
CASSFTAYNEQFF
TGTGCCAGCAGTTTCACGGCCTACAATGAGCAGTTCTTC